The source of this T cell receptor (beta chain) is a study of early T cells in non-severe SARS-CoV-2 infection. Per the germline V gene, CDR1 is SEHNR and CDR2 is FQNEAQ (reference sequence). Between the trimmed V and J ends, which lost 1 base and 3 bases, there was a span of 6 bases. The CDR3 is made up of 13 amino acids. In the library, individual cDNA molecules carried attached unique molecular identifiers. TCRdb reprocessed the 5' RACE reads with MiXCR, giving one entry per CDR3 protein. In the table there are tens of thousands of distinct CDR3 sequences, roughly 15% of which are singletons. Sequencing used whole blood, obtained at baseline. The sequence was collected from an adult who was a healthcare worker with PCR-confirmed SARS-CoV-2 infection or an uninfected control (not recorded which). This chain connects TRBV7-9 to TRBJ2-5; TRBD1 is a possible D gene (6 bases). CDR3 nucleotide sequence: TGTGCCAGCAGCTTAGAGGGGGAAGAGACCCAGTACTTC. Residues: CASSLEGEETQYF.